Presented here are 15 T cell receptor beta chains from one specimen sequenced in a study of blood T cell repertoires in COVID-19. This table comes from immunoSEQ multiplex PCR, and its TCRdb copy is limited to in-frame clones, with some not included. The sample gives approximately 310,000 clones, about nine tenths of which show up once; 1% is in the top ten. Sequenced sample: peripheral blood. These receptors came from a man aged 45-65 years with active or convalescent COVID-19.

A few counts support this clone. This chain connects TRBV6-6 to TRBJ1-1; maybe TRBD1 (5 bases). Trimming took off 7 bases at V and 0 bases at J, with 12 bases between the two ends. The CDR3 contains 14 residues. In germline, CDR1 is MNHNY, CDR2 SVGAGI (reference sequence). CDR3 residues: CASMQGTMNTEAFF. The CDR3 DNA reads TGTGCCAGCATGCAGGGCACCATGAACACTGAAGCTTTCTTT.

The chain recombines TRBV7-3 with TRBJ2-5; D is perhaps TRBD1 (6 bases). The CDR3 totals 15 residues. The V and J ends lost 5 bases and 4 bases respectively, with 17 bases between them. Germline CDR1 reads SGHTA; CDR2 reads FQGTGA. The CDR3 protein is CASSPQGGSGETQYF. DNA of the CDR3: TGTGCCAGCAGCCCGCAAGGGGGTTCGGGAGAGACCCAGTACTTC. Using reference TRBV7-3 and TRBJ2-5 for the parts outside the CDR3, the full variable domain is GAGVSQTPSNKVTEKGKYVELRCDPISGHTALYWYRQSLGQGPEFLIYFQGTGAADDSGLPNDRFFAVRPEGSVSTLKIQRTERGDSAVYLCASSPQGGSGETQYFGPGTRLLVL.

The chain carries TRBV7-8 and TRBJ1-3; D not certain. Trimming shortened V by 2 bases and J by 7 bases, and 12 bases separated the two germline ends. CDR3 length: 14 amino acids. Germline CDR1 SGHVS, CDR2 FQNEAQ. CDR3 in DNA: TGTGCCAGCAGCTTAAATCTTGGAGGGAACACCATATATTTT. It encodes CASSLNLGGNTIYF. The variable domain in full, with the rest retrieved from reference TRBV7-8 and TRBJ1-3, is GAGVSQSPRYKVAKRGQDVALRCDPISGHVSLFWYQQALGQGPEFLTYFQNEAQLDKSGLPSDRFFAERPEGSVSTLKIQRTQQEDSAVYLCASSLNLGGNTIYFGEGSWLTVV.

The chain carries TRBV5-1 and TRBJ1-1; D gene unclear. The CDR3 has 15 residues. Germline assignment: CDR1 SGHRS and CDR2 YFSETQ. V dropped 2 bases and J dropped 1 base, with 12 bases sitting between them. Here the CDR3 reads CASSLYLRENTEAFF. The CDR3, as DNA: TGCGCCAGCAGCTTATATCTTCGGGAGAACACTGAAGCTTTCTTT.

The V gene is TRBV4-2, the J gene TRBJ2-3, with D perhaps TRBD2 (5 bases). CDR3 size: 15 residues. Germline CDR1 reads LGHNA; CDR2 reads YNFKEQ. Between the trimmed V and J ends, which lost 0 bases and 2 bases, there was a span of 9 bases. This CDR3 reads CASSQDSADTDTQYF. CDR3 sequence (DNA): TGTGCCAGCAGCCAAGATAGCGCCGACACAGATACGCAGTATTTT.

The rearrangement links TRBV4-1 to TRBJ1-3; 7 bases are shared with TRBD1. The germline CDR1 and CDR2 sequences are MGHRA and YSYEKL. The CDR3 is made up of 17 amino acids. V trimming: 2 bases; J trimming: 4 bases; junction bases outside the gene matches: 11. CDR3 in amino acids: CASSQSSRGQLGNTIYF. In DNA, the CDR3 is TGCGCCAGCAGCCAATCATCTAGGGGACAGCTAGGAAACACCATATATTTT.

This clone has only one observation. The CDR3 reads CASSWGTGGGYTF. CDR3 nucleotide sequence: TGTGCCAGCAGTTGGGGGACAGGGGGTGGCTACACCTTC. The chain joins TRBV6-5 to TRBJ1-2; 11 bases match TRBD1. Germline trimming cut 4 bases from V and 7 bases from J; bases unmatched to any gene: 2. The CDR3 length is 13 residues. Looked up from germline, CDR1 is MNHEY and CDR2 is SVGAGI.

The chain has TRBV5-1 and TRBJ2-5, with 12 bases fitting TRBD2. This CDR3 region has 16 residues. J lost 5 bases, V lost 1 base, and 6 bases had no gene match. Germline V lookup: CDR1 SGHRS, CDR2 YFSETQ. The chain's CDR3 is CASSLSPSGGAETQYF. The DNA for the CDR3 is TGCGCCAGCAGCTTGTCCCCTAGCGGGGGGGCGGAGACCCAGTACTTC.

The chain has TRBV11-2 and TRBJ2-1, with 7 positions matching TRBD1. V lost 5 bases and J lost 4; bases outside the gene matches: 5. Germline loops: CDR1 SGHAT, CDR2 FQNNGV. The CDR3 spans 14 residues. The CDR3 DNA is TGTGCCAGCAGCGGGATACAGGGGTACAATGAGCAGTTCTTC. The encoded protein is CASSGIQGYNEQFF.

V is TRBV30 and J is TRBJ1-2; 9 bases are shared with TRBD1. This CDR3 contains 10 residues. V dropped 6 bases and J dropped 13; count of bases not matched to a gene: 6. Germline CDR1 reads GTSNPN; CDR2 reads SVGIG (reference sequence). CDR3 DNA sequence: TGTGCCTGCTGGACAGGGGAAGTCACCTTC. Its protein is CACWTGEVTF.

The chain couples TRBV5-6 to TRBJ2-7, with D uncertain. The germline CDR1 and CDR2 sequences are SGHDT and YYEEEE. V lost 1 base to trimming and J lost 0 bases, with 14 bases between them. The CDR3 covers 16 residues. CDR3 sequence reads: CASSLLRKRSSYEQYF. The DNA of the CDR3 is TGTGCCAGCAGCTTGTTAAGGAAACGGAGCTCCTACGAGCAGTACTTC.

This rearrangement joins TRBV30 to TRBJ1-5; D ambiguous. Trimming took off 0 bases at V and 7 bases at J, with 13 bases between the two ends. The CDR3 has 14 amino acids. Germline CDR1 GTSNPN, CDR2 SVGIG (reference sequence). CDR3 in DNA: TGTGCCTGGAGTGTATCGTATGGAGGCCAGCCCCAGCATTTT. This codes for CAWSVSYGGQPQHF.

The chain employs TRBV18 and TRBJ2-7; 12 nucleotides match TRBD2. In germline, CDR1 is KGHSH, CDR2 LQKENI. The CDR3 length is 19 residues. J gave up 2 bases and V 3 bases, and 14 bases lay outside the gene matches. DNA for the CDR3: TGTGCCAGCTCACCCGGGGCTAGCGGGAGGGAATTGGCGACCTACGAGCAGTACTTC. Its protein product is CASSPGASGRELATYEQYF.

The rearrangement joins TRBV14 to TRBJ2-1, with a tentative D call TRBD2 (6 bases). Germline loops: CDR1 SGHDN, CDR2 FVKESK. This CDR3 region has 15 residues. V was trimmed by 0 bases and J by 8 bases, leaving 14 bases between them. The CDR3 DNA is TGTGCCAGCAGCCAAGAAAACGGGAGTGGAGATGAGCAGTTCTTC. Translating it yields CASSQENGSGDEQFF.

The chain uses TRBV27 and TRBJ1-2; a possible D gene is TRBD1 (6 bases). The CDR3 is made up of 15 amino acids. The V end was cut by 3 bases, the J end by 5 bases, with 16 bases between. The germline CDR1 and CDR2 sequences are MNHEY and SMNVEV (reference sequence). CDR3 DNA sequence: TGTGCCAGCAGTTTCGCGGGGGGCGGGGGTTATGGCTACACCTTC. This translates into CASSFAGGGGYGYTF.